One TCR beta chain is described in this entry. The data originate from a study of blood T cells in healthy people across ages. A second roughly 6 to 11 cycle PCR used barcoded and J-beta primers. TCRdb fed the 5' RACE reads into MiXCR, producing one record per CDR3 protein. In the table there are about 780,000 distinct CDR3 sequences, about 47% of which are singletons. Germline-derived CDR1 and CDR2 are DFQATT and SNEGSKA (reference sequence). V was pared by 1 base and J by 8 bases, with 9 bases of the junction left unmatched. The CDR3 has 15 amino acids. V usage is TRBV20-1 and J usage is TRBJ2-1; the match to TRBD2 covers 9 bases. Sequenced: blood. The sequence came from an elderly man in good health. CDR3 DNA: TGCAGTGCTAGAGCTTGGCGGGGGGGCCTCGATGAGCAGTTCTTC. It encodes CSARAWRGGLDEQFF.